Each of the 10 T cell receptor beta chains below was sequenced from the same sample in a study of T cells in Graves' hyperthyroidism and ophthalmopathy (dated by TCRdb to about 2019). Preparation of the library involved multiplex PCR. The sample was run on an Illumina HiSeq 2000. The TCR beta CDR3 regions were amplified from the RNA transcripts. The first round of RT-PCR for the TCR CDR3 was performed with the HTBI primer set and the Qiagen OneStep RT-PCR kit. TCRdb took the public reads, trimmed them with fastp at Q25, ran MiXCR for clone calling and kept in-frame beta chains. Under each unique CDR3 protein, matching rows form one entry showing the most common genes and DNA. The sample contains approximately 410,000 distinct CDR3 sequences, approximately 15% of them found a single time. About 5% of the sample is taken by the ten largest. The sequenced sample was blood. These receptors all stem from a woman under 30 with Graves' hyperthyroidism.

At least ten counts were recorded for this clonotype. The chain combines TRBV6-1 with TRBJ2-7, with 7 bases lining up with TRBD1. The germline V gene has CDR1 MNHNS and CDR2 SASEGT. V lost 11 bases, J lost 7 bases, and 14 bases stayed unmatched. The CDR3 loop spans 13 amino acids. As DNA, the CDR3 is TGTGCCGGCGGCAGGGACAGCCTTGGGGAGCAGTACTTC. Translating it yields CAGGRDSLGEQYF.

This clonotype was counted at least ten times. CDR3 nucleotides: TGTGCCAGCAAGGGAGGGGACGAGCAGTACTTC. It specifies CASKGGDEQYF. The chain uses TRBV27 and TRBJ2-7; 7 bases agree with TRBD2. Per the germline V gene, CDR1 is MNHEY and CDR2 is SMNVEV (reference sequence). The V gene end was trimmed by 7 bases and the J gene end by 5 bases; junction bases not matched to a gene: 2. This CDR3 region has 11 residues.

This clonotype appeared many times. V is TRBV5-1 and J is TRBJ2-2, with TRBD2 matching over 13 bases. The V gene's germline CDR1 is SGHRS and CDR2 YFSETQ. The ends lost 3 bases at V and 7 bases at J; junction bases unmatched: 6. CDR3 length equals 16 residues. CDR3 nucleotide sequence: TGCGCCAGCAGCTCAGGACTAGCGGGAGATCACGGGGAGCTGTTTTTT. Its translation: CASSSGLAGDHGELFF.

There are a few counts of this clonotype. The chain joins TRBV7-3 to TRBJ2-1, with TRBD2 identical over 9 bases. The CDR3 is 19 amino acids. CDR1 and CDR2 (germline): SGHTA, FQGTGA. Trimming took 2 bases from V and 4 from J; bases not matched to a gene: 15. The CDR3 DNA reads TGTGCCAGCAGCTTAGGGTACAGACTAGCGGAGTTAGAGTACAATGAGCAGTTCTTC. This encodes CASSLGYRLAELEYNEQFF.

This clonotype was seen a few times. The chain employs TRBV6-5 and TRBJ2-1, with 12 nucleotides matching TRBD1. The CDR3 covers 17 residues. V was clipped by 1 base and J by 12 bases; unmatched bases: 13. Germline assignment: CDR1 MNHEY and CDR2 SVGAGI. CDR3: CASSYWGQGAARRGQFF. The CDR3 region has the DNA TGTGCCAGCAGTTACTGGGGACAGGGGGCCGCACGGAGGGGGCAGTTCTTC.

The J gene is TRBJ2-1, the V gene TRBV12-3 or TRBV12-4; 9 bases map to TRBD1. The CDR3 is 20 residues long. The ends lost 0 bases at V and 0 bases at J; junction bases unmatched: 12. CDR3 region: CASSLARDRDWRSSYNEQFF. DNA of the CDR3: TGTGCCAGCAGTTTAGCCCGGGACAGGGACTGGAGAAGCTCCTACAATGAGCAGTTCTTC.

V usage is TRBV5-5 and J usage is TRBJ1-5; tentatively, D is TRBD1 (5 bases). From germline, CDR1 is SGHKS and CDR2 YYEKEE (reference sequence). This CDR3 has 14 residues. Trimming took 4 bases from V and 4 from J, leaving 12 bases between them. The CDR3 loop reads CASSPSTGNQPQHF. The DNA for the CDR3 is TGTGCCAGCAGCCCGTCCACAGGAAATCAGCCCCAGCATTTT.

With regard to this clonotype: Possible read error: a much larger clone is one base away. V is TRBV5-4 and J is TRBJ2-5, with D uncertain. The germline V gene encodes CDR1 SGHNT and CDR2 YYREEE (reference sequence). The CDR3 has 15 amino acids. The CDR3 DNA is TGTGCCAGCAGCTGGAAAAGCGCGAACCAAGAGACCCAGTGCTTC. Amino acids: CASSWKSANQETQCF.

The chain uses TRBV5-1 and TRBJ2-7; tentatively, D is TRBD1 (6 bases). TRBJ2-1 matches the DNA end more closely, so the J call is doubtful. Germline assignment: CDR1 SGHRS and CDR2 YFSETQ. This CDR3 is 17 amino acids long. The CDR3 is CASSWGTGQTPNYEQFF. CDR3 bases: TGCGCCAGCAGCTGGGGGACGGGACAAACCCCTAACTACGAGCAGTTCTTC.

This clonotype was observed at least ten times. As DNA, the CDR3 is TGTGCCAGCAGCGCCACTTTACAGGGGGCGTCTGAAGCTTTCTTT. Residues: CASSATLQGASEAFF. The chain carries TRBV9 and TRBJ1-1; 9 nucleotides line up with TRBD1. V shed 3 bases and J 6 bases; nucleotides not matched to a gene: 9. From germline, CDR1 is SGDLS and CDR2 YYNGEE. The CDR3 covers 15 residues.